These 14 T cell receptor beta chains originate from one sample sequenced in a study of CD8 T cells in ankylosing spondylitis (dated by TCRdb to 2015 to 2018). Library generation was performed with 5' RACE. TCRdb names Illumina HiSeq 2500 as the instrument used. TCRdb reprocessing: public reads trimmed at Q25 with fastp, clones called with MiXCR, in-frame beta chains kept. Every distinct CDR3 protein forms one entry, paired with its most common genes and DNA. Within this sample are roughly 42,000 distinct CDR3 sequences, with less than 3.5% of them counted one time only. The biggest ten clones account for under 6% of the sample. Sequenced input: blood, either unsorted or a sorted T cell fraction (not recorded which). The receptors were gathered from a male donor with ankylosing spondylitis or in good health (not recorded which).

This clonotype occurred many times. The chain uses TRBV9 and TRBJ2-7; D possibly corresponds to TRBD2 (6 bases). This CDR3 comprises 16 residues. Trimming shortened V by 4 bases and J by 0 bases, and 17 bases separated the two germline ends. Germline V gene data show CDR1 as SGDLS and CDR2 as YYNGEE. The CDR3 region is CASSPDLAPVSYEQYF. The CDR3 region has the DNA TGTGCCAGCAGCCCAGACCTAGCGCCCGTCTCCTACGAGCAGTACTTC.

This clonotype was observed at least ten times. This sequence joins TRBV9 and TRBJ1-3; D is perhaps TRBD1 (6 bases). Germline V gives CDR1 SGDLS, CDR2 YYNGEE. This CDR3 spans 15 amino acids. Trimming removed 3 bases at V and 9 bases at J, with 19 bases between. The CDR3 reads CASSGPIGQGGTIYF. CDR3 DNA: TGTGCCAGCAGCGGACCGATCGGCCAAGGGGGCACCATATATTTT.

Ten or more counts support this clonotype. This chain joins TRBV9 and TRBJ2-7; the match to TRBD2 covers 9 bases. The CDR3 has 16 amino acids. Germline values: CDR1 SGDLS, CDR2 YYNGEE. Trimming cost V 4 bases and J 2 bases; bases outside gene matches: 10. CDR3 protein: CASSLRTSATTYEQYF. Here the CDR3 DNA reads TGTGCCAGCAGCCTCCGGACTAGCGCAACCACCTACGAGCAGTACTTC.

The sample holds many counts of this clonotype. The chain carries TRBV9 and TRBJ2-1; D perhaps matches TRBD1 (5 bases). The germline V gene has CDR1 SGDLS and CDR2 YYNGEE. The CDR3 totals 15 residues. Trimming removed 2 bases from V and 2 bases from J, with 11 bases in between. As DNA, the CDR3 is TGTGCCAGCAGCGTCGCCCAGGGCACCTACAATGAGCAGTTCTTC. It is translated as CASSVAQGTYNEQFF.

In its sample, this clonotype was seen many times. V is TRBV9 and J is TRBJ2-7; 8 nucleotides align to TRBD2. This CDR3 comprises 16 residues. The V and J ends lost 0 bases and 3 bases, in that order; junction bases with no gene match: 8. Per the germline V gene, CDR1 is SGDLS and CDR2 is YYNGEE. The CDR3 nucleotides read TGTGCCAGCAGCGTAGAATCCAGCGGGAGTCTCTACGAGCAGTACTTC. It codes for CASSVESSGSLYEQYF.

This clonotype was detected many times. CDR3 amino acids: CASSQEDTQYF. DNA of the CDR3: TGTGCCAGCAGCCAGGAAGATACGCAGTATTTT. The chain joins TRBV9 to TRBJ2-3; no firm D call. CDR1 SGDLS and CDR2 YYNGEE come from the germline V gene. Trimming cost V 4 bases and J 5 bases, with 5 bases left between them. The CDR3 runs to 11 residues.

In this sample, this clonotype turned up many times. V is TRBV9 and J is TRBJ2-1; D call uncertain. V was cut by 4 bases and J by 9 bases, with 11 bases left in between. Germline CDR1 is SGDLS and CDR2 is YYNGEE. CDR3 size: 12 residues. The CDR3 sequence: CASSSGSLEQFF. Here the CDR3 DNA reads TGTGCCAGCAGCTCAGGTTCCCTTGAGCAGTTCTTC.

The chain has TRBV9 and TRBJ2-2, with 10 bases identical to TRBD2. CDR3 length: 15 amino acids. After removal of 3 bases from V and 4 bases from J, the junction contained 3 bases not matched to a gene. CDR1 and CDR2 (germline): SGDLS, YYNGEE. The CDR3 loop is CASSGLAGATGELFF. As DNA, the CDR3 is TGTGCCAGCAGCGGACTAGCGGGCGCCACCGGGGAGCTGTTTTTT.

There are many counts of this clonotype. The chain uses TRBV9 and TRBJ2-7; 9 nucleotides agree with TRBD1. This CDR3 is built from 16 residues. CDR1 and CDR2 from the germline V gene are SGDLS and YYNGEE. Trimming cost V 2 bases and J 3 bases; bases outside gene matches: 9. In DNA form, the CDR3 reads TGTGCCAGCAGCGTCGGGACAGGGAAGAAGGGCTACGAGCAGTACTTC. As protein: CASSVGTGKKGYEQYF.

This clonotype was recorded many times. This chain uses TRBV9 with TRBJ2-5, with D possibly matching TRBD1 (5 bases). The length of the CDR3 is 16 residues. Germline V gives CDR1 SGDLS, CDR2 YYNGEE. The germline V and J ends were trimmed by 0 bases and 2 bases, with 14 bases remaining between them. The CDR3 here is CASSVAVTDPQETQYF. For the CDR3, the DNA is TGTGCCAGCAGCGTAGCAGTGACAGACCCACAAGAGACCCAGTACTTC.

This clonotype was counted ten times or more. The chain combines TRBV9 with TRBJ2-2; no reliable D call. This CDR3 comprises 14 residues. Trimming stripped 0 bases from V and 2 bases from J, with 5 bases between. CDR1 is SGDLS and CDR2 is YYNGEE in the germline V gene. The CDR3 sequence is CASSVVLNTGELFF. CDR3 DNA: TGTGCCAGCAGCGTAGTACTTAACACCGGGGAGCTGTTTTTT.

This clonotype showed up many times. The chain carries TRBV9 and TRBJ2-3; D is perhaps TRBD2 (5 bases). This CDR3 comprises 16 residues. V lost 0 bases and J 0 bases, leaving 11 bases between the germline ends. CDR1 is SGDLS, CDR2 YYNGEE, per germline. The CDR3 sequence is CASSVGADYSTDTQYF. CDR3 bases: TGTGCCAGCAGCGTAGGGGCAGACTATAGCACAGATACGCAGTATTTT.

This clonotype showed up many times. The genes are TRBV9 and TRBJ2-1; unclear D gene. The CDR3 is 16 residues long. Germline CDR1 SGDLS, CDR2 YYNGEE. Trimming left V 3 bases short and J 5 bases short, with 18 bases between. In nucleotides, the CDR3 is TGTGCCAGCAGCGCTTCGCCAGCTTCCCCGGACAATGAGCAGTTCTTC. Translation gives CASSASPASPDNEQFF.

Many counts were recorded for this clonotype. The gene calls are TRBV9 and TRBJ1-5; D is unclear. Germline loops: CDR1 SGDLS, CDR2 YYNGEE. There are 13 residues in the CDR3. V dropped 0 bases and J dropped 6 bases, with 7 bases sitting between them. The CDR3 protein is CASSVATGQPQHF. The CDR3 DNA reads TGTGCCAGCAGCGTAGCTACGGGTCAGCCCCAGCATTTT.